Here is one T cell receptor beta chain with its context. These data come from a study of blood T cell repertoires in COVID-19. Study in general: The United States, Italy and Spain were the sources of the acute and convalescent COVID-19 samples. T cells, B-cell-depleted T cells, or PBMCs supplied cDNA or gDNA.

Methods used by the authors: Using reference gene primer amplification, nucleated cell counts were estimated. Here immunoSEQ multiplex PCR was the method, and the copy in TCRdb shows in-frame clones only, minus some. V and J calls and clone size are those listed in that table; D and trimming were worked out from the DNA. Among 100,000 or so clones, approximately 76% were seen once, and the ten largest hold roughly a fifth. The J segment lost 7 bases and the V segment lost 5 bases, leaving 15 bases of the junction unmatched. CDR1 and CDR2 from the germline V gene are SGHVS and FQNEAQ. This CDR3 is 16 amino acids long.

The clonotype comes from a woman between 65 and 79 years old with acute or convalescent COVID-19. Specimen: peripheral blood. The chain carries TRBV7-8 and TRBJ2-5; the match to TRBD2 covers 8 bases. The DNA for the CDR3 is TGTGCCAGCAGCGTGGGGGAGGGACTAGGAGAAAGGACCCAGTACTTC. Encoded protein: CASSVGEGLGERTQYF.